This T cell receptor beta chain was identified during a study of blood T cell repertoires in COVID-19. Across the whole study: From the United States, Italy and Spain came samples of acute and convalescent COVID-19. The analysed material was cDNA or gDNA that came from T cells, B-cell-depleted T cells, or PBMCs.

The CDR3 length is 16 residues. The V and J ends lost 4 bases and 2 bases, in that order; junction bases with no gene match: 7. Germline CDR1 SGHNT, CDR2 YYREEE (reference sequence). Original processing methods: Amplification of reference gene primers provided the estimated nucleated cell counts. Assay used: immunoSEQ multiplex PCR; TCRdb lists only in-frame clones, some missing. The V and J calls and clone size were taken over from that table, and D and trimming were inferred from the DNA. The sample comprises approximately 230,000 clones, around 85% of which are singletons, and 8.9% rests with the top ten.

The V call is TRBV5-4, the J call TRBJ2-3; 10 nucleotides align to TRBD2. Sequencing input: peripheral blood. The receptor's source is a man aged 80 or over with acute or convalescent COVID-19. The CDR3 region has the DNA TGTGCCAGCAGCCCCCTAGCGGGGGCGTACACAGATACGCAGTATTTT. Its protein product is CASSPLAGAYTDTQYF.